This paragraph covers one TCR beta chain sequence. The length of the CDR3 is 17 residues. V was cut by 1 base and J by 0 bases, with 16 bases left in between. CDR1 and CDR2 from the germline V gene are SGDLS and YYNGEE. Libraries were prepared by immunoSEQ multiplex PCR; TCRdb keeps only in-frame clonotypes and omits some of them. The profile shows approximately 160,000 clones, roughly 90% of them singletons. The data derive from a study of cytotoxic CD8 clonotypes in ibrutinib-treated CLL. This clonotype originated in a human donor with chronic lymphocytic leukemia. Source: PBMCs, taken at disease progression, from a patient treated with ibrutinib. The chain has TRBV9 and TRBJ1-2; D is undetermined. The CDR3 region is CASSVKQTAAPNYGYTF. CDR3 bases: TGTGCCAGCAGCGTAAAGCAAACGGCAGCTCCTAACTATGGCTACACCTTC.